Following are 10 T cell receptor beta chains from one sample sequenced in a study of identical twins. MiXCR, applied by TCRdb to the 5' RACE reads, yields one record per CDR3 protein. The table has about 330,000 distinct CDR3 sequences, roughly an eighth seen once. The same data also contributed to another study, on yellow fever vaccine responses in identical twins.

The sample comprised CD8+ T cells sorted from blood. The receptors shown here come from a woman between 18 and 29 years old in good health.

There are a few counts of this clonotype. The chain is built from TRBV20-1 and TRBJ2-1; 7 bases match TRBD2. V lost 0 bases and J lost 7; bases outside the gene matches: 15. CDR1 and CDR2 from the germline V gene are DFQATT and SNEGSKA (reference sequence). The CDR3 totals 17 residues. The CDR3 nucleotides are TGCAGTGCTAGAGACACGTCGGAGGGAGGGGACTATAATGAGCAGTTCTTC. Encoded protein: CSARDTSEGGDYNEQFF.

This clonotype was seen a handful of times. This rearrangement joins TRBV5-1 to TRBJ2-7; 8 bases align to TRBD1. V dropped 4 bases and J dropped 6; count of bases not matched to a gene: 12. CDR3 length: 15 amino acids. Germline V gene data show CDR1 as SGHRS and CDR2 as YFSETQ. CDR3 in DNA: TGCGCCAGCAGCCAGGAAGACAGGGGCTCGCTCGAGCAGTACTTC. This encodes CASSQEDRGSLEQYF.

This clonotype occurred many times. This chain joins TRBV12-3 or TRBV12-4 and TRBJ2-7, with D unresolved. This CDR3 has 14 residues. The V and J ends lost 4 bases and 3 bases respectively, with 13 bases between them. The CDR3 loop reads CASSSHPTNYEQYF. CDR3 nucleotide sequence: TGTGCCAGCAGTTCCCACCCCACAAACTACGAGCAGTACTTC.

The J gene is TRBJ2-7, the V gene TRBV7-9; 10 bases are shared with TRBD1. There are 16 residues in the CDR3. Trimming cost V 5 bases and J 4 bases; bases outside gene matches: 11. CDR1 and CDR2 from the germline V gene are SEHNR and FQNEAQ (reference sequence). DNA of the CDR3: TGTGCCAGCAGCCCAAAGAACCGGGACAGGGGATACGAGCAGTACTTC. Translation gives CASSPKNRDRGYEQYF.

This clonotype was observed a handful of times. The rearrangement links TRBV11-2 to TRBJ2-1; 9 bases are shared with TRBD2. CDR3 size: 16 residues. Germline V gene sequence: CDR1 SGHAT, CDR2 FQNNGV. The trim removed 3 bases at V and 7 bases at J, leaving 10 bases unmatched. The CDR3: CASSLEGGGGQNEQFF. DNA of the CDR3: TGTGCCAGCAGCTTGGAAGGCGGGGGGGGTCAGAATGAGCAGTTCTTC.

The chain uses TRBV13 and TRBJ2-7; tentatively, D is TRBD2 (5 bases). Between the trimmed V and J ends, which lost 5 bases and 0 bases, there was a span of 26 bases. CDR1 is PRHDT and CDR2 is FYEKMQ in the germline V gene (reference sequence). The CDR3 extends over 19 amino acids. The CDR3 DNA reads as TGTGCCAGCAGCAGAAGTATAGTAAGCGGATCCCTCGACTCCTACGAGCAGTACTTC. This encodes CASSRSIVSGSLDSYEQYF.

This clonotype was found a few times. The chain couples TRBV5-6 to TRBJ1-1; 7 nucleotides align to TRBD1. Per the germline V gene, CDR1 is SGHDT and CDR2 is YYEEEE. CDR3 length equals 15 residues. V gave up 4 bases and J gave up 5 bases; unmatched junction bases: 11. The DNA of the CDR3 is TGTGCCAGCAGCCCCAGGGGGGATCGGGTGACTGAAGCTTTCTTT. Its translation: CASSPRGDRVTEAFF.

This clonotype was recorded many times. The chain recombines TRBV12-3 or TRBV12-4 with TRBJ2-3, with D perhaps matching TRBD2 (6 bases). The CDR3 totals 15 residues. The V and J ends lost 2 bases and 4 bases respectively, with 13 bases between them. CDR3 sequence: CASSLSFGGADTQYF. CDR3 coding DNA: TGTGCCAGCAGTTTATCGTTCGGCGGGGCAGATACGCAGTATTTT.

CDR3 in amino acids: CSARPIRLDYNEQFF. Here the CDR3 DNA reads TGCAGTGCTAGACCCATCCGACTAGATTACAATGAGCAGTTCTTC. The chain employs TRBV20-1 and TRBJ2-1, with D possibly matching TRBD2 (6 bases). This CDR3 has 15 residues. The V and J ends lost 2 bases and 4 bases respectively, with 15 bases between them. Germline V gene data show CDR1 as DFQATT and CDR2 as SNEGSKA (reference sequence).

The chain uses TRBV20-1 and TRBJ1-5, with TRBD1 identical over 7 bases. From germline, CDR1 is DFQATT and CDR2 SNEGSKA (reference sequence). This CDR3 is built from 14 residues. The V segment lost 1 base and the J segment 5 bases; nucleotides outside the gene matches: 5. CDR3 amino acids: CSARARDSYQPQHF. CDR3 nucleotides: TGCAGTGCTAGAGCCCGGGACAGCTATCAGCCCCAGCATTTT.